The 16 T cell receptor beta chains given below trace back to one sample, sequenced in a study of blood T cell repertoires in COVID-19. Here immunoSEQ multiplex PCR was the method, and the copy in TCRdb shows in-frame clones only, minus some. The repertoire holds more than 350,000 clones, with around 91% as singletons. The sequencing input was PBMCs or T cells enriched from blood (not recorded which). These TCRs come from a man younger than 35 who had recovered from COVID-19.

The CDR3 spells CASRGAGQPQHF. The CDR3 DNA follows: TGTGCCAGTAGAGGGGCTGGTCAGCCCCAGCATTTT. The chain links TRBV19 to TRBJ1-5, with D possibly TRBD1 on 5 matching bases. This CDR3 has 12 amino acids. Germline V gene sequence: CDR1 LNHDA, CDR2 SQIVND (reference sequence). The germline V and J ends were trimmed by 6 bases and 6 bases, with 9 bases remaining between them.

This clone was counted a single time. The chain employs TRBV18 and TRBJ1-2, with 7 bases identical to TRBD1. This CDR3 has 15 amino acids. V trimming: 3 bases; J trimming: 4 bases; junction bases outside the gene matches: 8. CDR1 and CDR2 (germline): KGHSH, LQKENI. The CDR3 is CASSPTGDKTYGYTF. CDR3 coding DNA: TGTGCCAGCTCACCCACAGGGGACAAAACCTATGGCTACACCTTC.

The chain uses TRBV7-9 and TRBJ1-5; TRBD1 might be the D (5 bases). The CDR3 length is 15 residues. V dropped 5 bases and J dropped 3 bases, with 14 bases sitting between them. From germline, CDR1 is SEHNR and CDR2 FQNEAQ (reference sequence). Here the CDR3 DNA reads TGTGCCAGCAGCCAGGAGACAGAAAACAATCAGCCCCAGCATTTT. As protein: CASSQETENNQPQHF.

The chain recombines TRBV24-1 with TRBJ2-7, with D maybe TRBD2 (6 bases). Germline CDR1 is KGHDR and CDR2 is SFDVKD. Trimming took 2 bases from V and 6 from J, leaving 13 bases between them. The CDR3 extends over 14 amino acids. The CDR3 DNA follows: TGTGCCACCAGTGATTCCTCGCGGAGGGGCGAGCAGTACTTC. Translated: CATSDSSRRGEQYF.

Comments on this clone: The identical CDR3 is also encoded by other nucleotide sequences in the sample. This rearrangement joins TRBV6-5 to TRBJ1-1, with no clear D. V lost 6 bases and J lost 8, with 10 bases in between. In germline, CDR1 is MNHEY, CDR2 SVGAGI. The CDR3 runs 11 residues. The CDR3: CASSSPTEAFF. The DNA for the CDR3 is TGTGCCAGCAGCTCCCCTACCGAAGCTTTCTTT.

This rearrangement joins TRBV5-4 to TRBJ1-3; 12 positions match TRBD1. The CDR3 is made up of 15 amino acids. The V gene's germline CDR1 is SGHNT and CDR2 YYREEE (reference sequence). Unmatched junction bases numbered 3, after V lost 4 bases and J lost 4 bases. In DNA, the CDR3 is TGTGCCAGCAGCCCGGGACAGGGGGCGGGAAACACCATATATTTT. As protein: CASSPGQGAGNTIYF.

This rearrangement joins TRBV9 to TRBJ1-3; 9 positions match TRBD1. CDR3 length: 16 amino acids. Germline loops: CDR1 SGDLS, CDR2 YYNGEE. Trimming removed 0 bases from V and 7 bases from J; junction bases left unmatched: 8. CDR3 residues: CASSVGGTGNFNTIYF. In DNA form, the CDR3 reads TGTGCCAGCAGCGTAGGCGGGACAGGGAACTTTAACACCATATATTTT.

The genes are TRBV7-9 and TRBJ2-3, with 13 bases identical to TRBD2. The J segment lost 4 bases and the V segment lost 5 bases, leaving 6 bases of the junction unmatched. The CDR3 has 16 amino acids. Germline-derived CDR1 and CDR2 are SEHNR and FQNEAQ (reference sequence). The CDR3 region is CASSLLLAGGADTQYF. CDR3 nucleotides: TGTGCCAGCAGCCTCCTACTAGCGGGAGGGGCAGATACGCAGTATTTT.

The chain links TRBV5-4 to TRBJ1-1, with a weak D call TRBD1 (5 bases). Trimming stripped 2 bases from V and 4 bases from J, with 12 bases between. The CDR3 is 14 residues long. Looked up from germline, CDR1 is SGHNT and CDR2 is YYREEE (reference sequence). CDR3 loop: CASSLDQGSTEAFF. CDR3 sequence (DNA): TGTGCCAGCAGCTTAGATCAGGGCAGCACTGAAGCTTTCTTT.

The chain couples TRBV12-5 to TRBJ2-5; D perhaps matches TRBD2 (5 bases). The germline V gene has CDR1 LGHNT and CDR2 FRNRAP. V gave up 3 bases and J gave up 0 bases, with 11 bases separating them. The CDR3 length is 15 residues. The CDR3 DNA follows: TGTGCTAGTGGTTTAGGACTCGGCTACCAAGAGACCCAGTACTTC. This gives the protein CASGLGLGYQETQYF.

This chain uses TRBV7-2 with TRBJ1-2, with 10 nucleotides matching TRBD1. This CDR3 contains 14 residues. CDR1 and CDR2 from the germline V gene are SGHTA and FQGNSA. V dropped 3 bases and J dropped 6; count of bases not matched to a gene: 4. The CDR3 spells CASSFTGTGDGYTF. The CDR3 DNA sequence: TGTGCCAGCAGCTTCACCGGGACAGGGGATGGCTACACCTTC.

The genes are TRBV10-3 and TRBJ2-2; 8 nucleotides line up with TRBD1. V shed 4 bases and J 3 bases; nucleotides not matched to a gene: 7. Germline V gene lookup returns CDR1 ENHRY and CDR2 SYGVKD. CDR3 size: 16 residues. CDR3 residues: CAISVGQGGDTGELFF. For the CDR3, the DNA is TGTGCCATCAGTGTCGGACAGGGTGGGGACACCGGGGAGCTGTTTTTT.

This clone was seen just once. The chain is built from TRBV18 and TRBJ1-4; 8 nucleotides match TRBD1. V lost 1 base, J lost 6 bases, and 7 bases stayed unmatched. Germline-derived CDR1 and CDR2 are KGHSH and LQKENI. This CDR3 is built from 16 residues. CDR3 sequence (DNA): TGTGCCAGCTCACCACGCTTATCAGGGGGCGATGAAAAACTGTTTTTT. Encoded protein: CASSPRLSGGDEKLFF.

J is TRBJ2-3 and V is TRBV7-8; D is possibly TRBD1 (5 bases). CDR1 SGHVS and CDR2 FQNEAQ come from the germline V gene. The ends were cut back, 5 bases at V and 2 bases at J, with 23 bases in the middle. The CDR3 loop spans 18 amino acids. The CDR3: CASSNSRIPQGNTDTQYF. In DNA form, the CDR3 reads TGTGCCAGCAGCAATTCCCGAATCCCTCAGGGAAACACAGATACGCAGTATTTT. The whole variable domain, filled in from reference TRBV7-8 and TRBJ2-3, reads GAGVSQSPRYKVAKRGQDVALRCDPISGHVSLFWYQQALGQGPEFLTYFQNEAQLDKSGLPSDRFFAERPEGSVSTLKIQRTQQEDSAVYLCASSNSRIPQGNTDTQYFGPGTRLTVL.

The chain links TRBV2 to TRBJ2-7; 7 bases fit TRBD1. Germline assignment: CDR1 SNHLY and CDR2 FYNNEI. J lost 5 bases, V lost 6 bases, and 4 bases had no gene match. CDR3 size: 12 residues. CDR3 region: CASSDDRDEQYF. In DNA form, the CDR3 reads TGTGCCAGCAGCGACGACAGGGACGAGCAGTACTTC.

In nucleotides, the CDR3 is TGTGCCAGCAGCCCCCCCAGCGCGACGCCATGGGAGCAGTACTTC. This gives the protein CASSPPSATPWEQYF. The V and J genes are TRBV28 and TRBJ2-7; D is undetermined. The CDR3 sequence is 15 residues long. CDR1 and CDR2 from the germline V gene are MDHEN and SYDVKM. With 6 bases removed from V and 7 bases from J, the gap between germline ends came to 22 bases.